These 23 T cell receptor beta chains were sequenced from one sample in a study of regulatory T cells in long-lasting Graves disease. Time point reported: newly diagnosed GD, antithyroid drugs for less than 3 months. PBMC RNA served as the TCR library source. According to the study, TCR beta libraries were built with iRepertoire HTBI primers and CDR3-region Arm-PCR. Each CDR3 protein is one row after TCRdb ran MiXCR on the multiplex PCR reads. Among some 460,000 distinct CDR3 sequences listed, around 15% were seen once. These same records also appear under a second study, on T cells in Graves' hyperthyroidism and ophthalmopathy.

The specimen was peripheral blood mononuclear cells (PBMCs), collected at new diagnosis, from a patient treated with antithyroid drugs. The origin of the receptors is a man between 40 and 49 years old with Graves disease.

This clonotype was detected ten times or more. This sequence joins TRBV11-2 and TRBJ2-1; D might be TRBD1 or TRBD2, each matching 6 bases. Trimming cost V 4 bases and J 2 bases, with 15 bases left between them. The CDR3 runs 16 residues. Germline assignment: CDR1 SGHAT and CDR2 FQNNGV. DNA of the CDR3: TGTGCCAGCAGCTGGGGGCGGGGCCGAGCCTACAATGAGCAGTTCTTC. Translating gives CASSWGRGRAYNEQFF.

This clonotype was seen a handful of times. CDR3 residues: CSAWGGSSGETQYF. CDR3 sequence (DNA): TGCAGTGCTTGGGGGGGGTCGTCGGGCGAGACCCAGTACTTC. The gene calls are TRBV20-1 and TRBJ2-5; 7 bases match TRBD2. This CDR3 is 14 amino acids long. V lost 5 bases and J lost 5; bases outside the gene matches: 11. CDR1 is DFQATT, CDR2 SNEGSKA, per germline (reference sequence).

In DNA, the CDR3 is TGCGCCAGCAGCCAAGATCCCGGGGGCAGCAATCAGCCCCAGCATTTT. It yields the protein CASSQDPGGSNQPQHF. The V call is TRBV4-1, the J call TRBJ1-5, with D perhaps matching TRBD1 (6 bases). Looked up from germline, CDR1 is MGHRA and CDR2 is YSYEKL. Trimming cost V 0 bases and J 1 base, with 10 bases left between them. The CDR3 length is 16 residues.

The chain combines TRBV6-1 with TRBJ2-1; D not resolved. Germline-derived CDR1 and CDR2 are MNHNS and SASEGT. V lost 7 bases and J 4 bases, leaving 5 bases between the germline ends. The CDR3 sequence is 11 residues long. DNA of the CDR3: TGTGCCAGCAAATCGTACAATGAGCAGTTCTTC. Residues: CASKSYNEQFF.

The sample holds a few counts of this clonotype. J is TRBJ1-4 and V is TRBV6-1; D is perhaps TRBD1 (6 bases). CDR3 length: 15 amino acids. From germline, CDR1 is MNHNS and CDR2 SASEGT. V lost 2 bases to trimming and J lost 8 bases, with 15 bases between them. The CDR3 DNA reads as TGTGCCAGCAGTGAATCAGGGGTAAAGAGGGAAAAACTGTTTTTT. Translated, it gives CASSESGVKREKLFF.

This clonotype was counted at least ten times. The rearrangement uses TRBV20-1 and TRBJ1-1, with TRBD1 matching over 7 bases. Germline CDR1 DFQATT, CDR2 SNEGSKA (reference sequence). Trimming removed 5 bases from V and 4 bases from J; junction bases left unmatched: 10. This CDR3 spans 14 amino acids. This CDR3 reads CSAPNNRGGTEAFF. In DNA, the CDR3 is TGCAGTGCTCCCAATAACAGGGGTGGCACTGAAGCTTTCTTT.

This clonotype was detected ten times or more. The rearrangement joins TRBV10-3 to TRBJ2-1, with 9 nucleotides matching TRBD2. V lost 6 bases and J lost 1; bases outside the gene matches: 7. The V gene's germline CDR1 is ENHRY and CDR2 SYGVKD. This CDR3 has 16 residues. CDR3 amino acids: CAISETSGSSYNEQFF. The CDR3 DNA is TGTGCCATCAGCGAGACTAGCGGCTCTTCCTACAATGAGCAGTTCTTC.

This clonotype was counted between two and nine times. CDR3 coding DNA: TGTGCCAGTACTTTAACCTCCGGTCAGTCGAACAACTATGGCTACACCTTC. Translation gives CASTLTSGQSNNYGYTF. This chain connects TRBV19 to TRBJ1-2, with no clear D. This CDR3 has 17 residues. Trimming took off 7 bases at V and 2 bases at J, with 23 bases between the two ends. CDR1 and CDR2 (germline): LNHDA, SQIVND (reference sequence).

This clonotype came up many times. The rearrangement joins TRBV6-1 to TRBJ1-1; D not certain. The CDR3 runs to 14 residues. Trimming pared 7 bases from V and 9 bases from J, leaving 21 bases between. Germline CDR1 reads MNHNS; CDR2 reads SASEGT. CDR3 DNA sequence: TGTGCCAGCATCCCCGGCGGAAGTCGAGCCCAAGCTTTCTTT. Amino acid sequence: CASIPGGSRAQAFF.

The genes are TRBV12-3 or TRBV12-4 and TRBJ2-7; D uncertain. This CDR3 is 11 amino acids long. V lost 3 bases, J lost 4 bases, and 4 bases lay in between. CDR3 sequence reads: CASSFKYEQYF. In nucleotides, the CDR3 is TGTGCCAGCAGTTTTAAATACGAGCAGTACTTC.

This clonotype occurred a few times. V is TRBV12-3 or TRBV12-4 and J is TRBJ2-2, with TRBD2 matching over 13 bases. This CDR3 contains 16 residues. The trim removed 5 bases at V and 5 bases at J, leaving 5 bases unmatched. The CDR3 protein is CASSVLAGGGTGELFF. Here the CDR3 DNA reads TGTGCCAGCAGTGTACTAGCGGGAGGGGGTACCGGGGAGCTGTTTTTT.

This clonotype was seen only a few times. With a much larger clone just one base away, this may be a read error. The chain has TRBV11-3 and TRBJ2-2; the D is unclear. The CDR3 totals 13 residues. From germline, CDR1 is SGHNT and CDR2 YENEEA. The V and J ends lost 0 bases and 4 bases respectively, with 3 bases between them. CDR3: CASSLDRTGELFF. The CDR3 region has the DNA TGTGCCAGCAGCTTAGATCGCACCGGGGAGCTGTTTTTT.

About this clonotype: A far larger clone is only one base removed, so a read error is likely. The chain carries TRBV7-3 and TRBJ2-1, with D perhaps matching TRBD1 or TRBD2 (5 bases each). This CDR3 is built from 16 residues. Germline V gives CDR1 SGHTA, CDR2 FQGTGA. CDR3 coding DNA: TGTGCCAGCAGCTTAGAGGGGTTAGGGCGGCTCAATGAGCTGTTCTTC. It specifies CASSLEGLGRLNELFF.

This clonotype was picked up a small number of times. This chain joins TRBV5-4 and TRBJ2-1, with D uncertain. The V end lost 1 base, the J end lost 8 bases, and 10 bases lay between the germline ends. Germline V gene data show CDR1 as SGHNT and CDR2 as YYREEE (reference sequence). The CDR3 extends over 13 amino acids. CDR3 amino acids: CASSLSPTYEQFF. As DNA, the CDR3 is TGTGCCAGCAGCTTGTCCCCGACTTATGAGCAGTTCTTC.

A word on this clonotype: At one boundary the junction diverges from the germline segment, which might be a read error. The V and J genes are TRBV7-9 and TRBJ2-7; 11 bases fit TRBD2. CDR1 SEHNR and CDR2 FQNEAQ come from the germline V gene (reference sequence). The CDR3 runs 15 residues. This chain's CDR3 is CASNLVRSGRVEQYF. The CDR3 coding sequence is TGTGCCAGCAACTTAGTTCGTAGCGGGAGGGTCGAGCAGTACTTC.

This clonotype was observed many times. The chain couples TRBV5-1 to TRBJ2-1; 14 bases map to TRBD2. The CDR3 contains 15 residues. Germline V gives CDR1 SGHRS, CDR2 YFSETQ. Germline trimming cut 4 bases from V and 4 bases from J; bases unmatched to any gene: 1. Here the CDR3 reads CASSGTSGRYNEQFF. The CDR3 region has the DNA TGCGCCAGCAGCGGGACTAGCGGGAGATACAATGAGCAGTTCTTC. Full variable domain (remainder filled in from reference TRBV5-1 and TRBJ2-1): KAGVTQTPRYLIKTRGQQVTLSCSPISGHRSVSWYQQTPGQGLQFLFEYFSETQRNKGNFPGRFSGRQFSNSRSEMNVSTLELGDSALYLCASSGTSGRYNEQFFGPGTRLTVL.

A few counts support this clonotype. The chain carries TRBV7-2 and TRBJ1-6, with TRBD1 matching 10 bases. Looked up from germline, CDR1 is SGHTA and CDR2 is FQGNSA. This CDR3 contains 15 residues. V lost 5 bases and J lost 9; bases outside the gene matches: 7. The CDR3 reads CASSPIGQGVSPLHF. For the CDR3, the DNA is TGTGCCAGCAGCCCGATCGGACAGGGGGTTTCACCCCTCCACTTT. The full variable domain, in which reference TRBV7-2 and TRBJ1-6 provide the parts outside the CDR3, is GAGVSQSPSNKVTEKGKDVELRCDPISGHTALYWYRQSLGQGLEFLIYFQGNSAPDKSGLPSDRFSAERTGGSVSTLTIQRTQQEDSAVYLCASSPIGQGVSPLHFGNGTRLTVT.

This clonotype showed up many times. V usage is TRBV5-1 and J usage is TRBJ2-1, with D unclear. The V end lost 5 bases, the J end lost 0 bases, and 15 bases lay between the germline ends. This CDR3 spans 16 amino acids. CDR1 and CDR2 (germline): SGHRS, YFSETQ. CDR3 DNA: TGCGCCAGCAGGTTGACACCACCCAGCTCCTACAATGAGCAGTTCTTC. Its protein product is CASRLTPPSSYNEQFF.

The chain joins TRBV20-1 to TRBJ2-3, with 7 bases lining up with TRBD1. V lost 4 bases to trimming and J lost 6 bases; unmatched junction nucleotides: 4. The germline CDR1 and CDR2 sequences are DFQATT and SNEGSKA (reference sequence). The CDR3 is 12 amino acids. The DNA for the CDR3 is TGCAGTGCTATACAGGGGTCCGATACGCAGTATTTT. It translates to CSAIQGSDTQYF.

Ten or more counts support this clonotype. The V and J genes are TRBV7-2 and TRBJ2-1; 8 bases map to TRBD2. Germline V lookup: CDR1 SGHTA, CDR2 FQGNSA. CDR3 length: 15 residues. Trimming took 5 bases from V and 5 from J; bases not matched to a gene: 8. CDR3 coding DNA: TGTGCCAGCAGCATGGAGCGGGGGAGGAACAATGAGCAGTTCTTC. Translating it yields CASSMERGRNNEQFF.

This CDR3 is CSARDLDQGNTIYF. The CDR3 DNA reads as TGCAGTGCTAGAGATCTGGACCAGGGAAACACCATATATTTT. This sequence joins TRBV20-1 and TRBJ1-3; D call uncertain. The CDR3 is 14 residues long. Per the germline V gene, CDR1 is DFQATT and CDR2 is SNEGSKA (reference sequence). The ends were cut back, 0 bases at V and 4 bases at J, with 10 bases in the middle.

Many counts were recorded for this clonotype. In DNA, the CDR3 is TGTGCCAGCACCCGAAGGGGGCAGGGTGGAAAGAATGAGCAGTTCTTC. It codes for CASTRRGQGGKNEQFF. This chain links TRBV2 with TRBJ2-1; 7 nucleotides match TRBD1. Germline CDR1 and CDR2: SNHLY and FYNNEI. J gave up 7 bases and V 7 bases, and 16 bases lay outside the gene matches. The CDR3 extends over 16 amino acids.

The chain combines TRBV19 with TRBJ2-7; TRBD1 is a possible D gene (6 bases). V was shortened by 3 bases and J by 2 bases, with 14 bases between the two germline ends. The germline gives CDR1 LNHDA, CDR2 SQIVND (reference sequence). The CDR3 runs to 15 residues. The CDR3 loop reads CASSISPAGAYEQYF. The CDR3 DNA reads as TGTGCCAGTAGTATCTCCCCGGCAGGGGCCTACGAGCAGTACTTC.